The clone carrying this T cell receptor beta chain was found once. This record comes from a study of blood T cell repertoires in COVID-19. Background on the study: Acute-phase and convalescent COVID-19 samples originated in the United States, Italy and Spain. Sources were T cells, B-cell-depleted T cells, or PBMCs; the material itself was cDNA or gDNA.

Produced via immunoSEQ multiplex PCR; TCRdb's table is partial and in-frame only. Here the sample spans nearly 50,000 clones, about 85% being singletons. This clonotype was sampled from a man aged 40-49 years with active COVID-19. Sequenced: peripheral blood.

The chain's CDR3 is CASSLGLADLGDEQYF. CDR3 in DNA: TGCGCCAGCAGCTTGGGGTTAGCGGACTTGGGGGACGAGCAGTACTTC. The genes are TRBV5-1 and TRBJ2-7, with D possibly matching TRBD2 (6 bases). Germline V gene lookup returns CDR1 SGHRS and CDR2 YFSETQ. The CDR3 loop spans 16 amino acids. V was clipped by 0 bases and J by 5 bases, with 18 bases between them.